These 23 T cell receptor beta chains were all obtained from the same sample, sequenced in a study of blood T cell repertoires in COVID-19. The data were produced by immunoSEQ multiplex PCR, yet TCRdb's version contains in-frame clones alone and is incomplete. The profile shows approximately 130,000 clones, roughly 86% of them singletons. The material sequenced was peripheral blood. All receptors derive from a human donor in a cohort sampled during active COVID-19.

Comment on this clone: A read error may account for a junction end that differs from germline. This sequence joins TRBV20-1 and TRBJ1-2; D uncertain. The germline V gene has CDR1 DFQATT and CDR2 SNEGSKA (reference sequence). The CDR3 contains 11 residues. The CDR3 DNA reads TGCAGTGCTAGAGCCCAGGATCCTGTCATCTTC. Amino acid sequence: CSARAQDPVIF.

The genes are TRBV7-2 and TRBJ2-5, with 12 bases lining up with TRBD2. J gave up 5 bases and V 5 bases, and 15 bases lay outside the gene matches. In germline, CDR1 is SGHTA, CDR2 FQGNSA. This CDR3 has 18 residues. The CDR3 coding sequence is TGTGCCAGCAGCGGACAACGGGGGAGACTAGCGGGGGTGGAGACCCAGTACTTC. It translates to CASSGQRGRLAGVETQYF.

The table lists this clone with a few counts. V is TRBV3-1 (or the pseudogene TRBV3-2) and J is TRBJ2-7, with D possibly TRBD1 on 6 matching bases. The CDR3 has 13 residues. The germline V gene encodes CDR1 LGHDT and CDR2 YNNKEL (reference sequence). V was cut by 2 bases and J by 6 bases, with 11 bases left in between. The CDR3, as DNA: TGTGCCAGCAGCCAACTAAGGGGGTTCGAGCAGTACTTC. Its protein is CASSQLRGFEQYF.

The chain joins TRBV5-1 to TRBJ1-2; no clear D gene. V was trimmed by 4 bases and J by 3 bases, leaving 10 bases between them. In germline, CDR1 is SGHRS, CDR2 YFSETQ. The CDR3 covers 13 residues. The CDR3 coding sequence is TGCGCCAGCAGCCCAGACGGAGACTATGGCTACACCTTC. It translates to CASSPDGDYGYTF.

The gene calls are TRBV2 and TRBJ2-2; TRBD2 agrees at 8 bases. Germline CDR1 is SNHLY and CDR2 is FYNNEI. The trim removed 6 bases at V and 3 bases at J, leaving 3 bases unmatched. The length of the CDR3 is 14 residues. CDR3 sequence reads: CASRRRGDTGELFF. The CDR3 DNA sequence: TGTGCCAGCAGGAGGCGGGGGGACACCGGGGAGCTGTTTTTT.

V usage is TRBV4-1 and J usage is TRBJ1-1; D is possibly TRBD1 (5 bases). Trimming shortened V by 6 bases and J by 5 bases, and 16 bases separated the two germline ends. Germline values: CDR1 MGHRA, CDR2 YSYEKL. The CDR3 spans 14 residues. This chain's CDR3 is CASSPPGGVTEAFF. The CDR3 DNA follows: TGCGCCAGCAGTCCCCCCGGGGGTGTAACTGAAGCTTTCTTT.

This clone was observed once. The chain has TRBV29-1 and TRBJ1-2, with 8 bases lining up with TRBD1. Germline values: CDR1 SQVTM, CDR2 ANQGSEA. The CDR3 totals 13 residues. Trimming removed 3 bases from V and 6 bases from J; junction bases left unmatched: 6. The CDR3 coding sequence is TGCAGCGTTGACAGGGGGCGCAGGAATGGCTACACCTTC. This codes for CSVDRGRRNGYTF.

The chain carries TRBV5-8 and TRBJ1-2, with D possibly TRBD1 on 5 matching bases. The V gene's germline CDR1 is SGHTS and CDR2 YDEGEE. Between the trimmed V and J ends, which lost 6 bases and 2 bases, there was a span of 11 bases. CDR3 length: 13 amino acids. As DNA, the CDR3 is TGTGCCAGCAAAGGGGCTCCAAACTATGGCTACACCTTC. Its translation is CASKGAPNYGYTF.

This rearrangement joins TRBV27 to TRBJ1-6, with D uncertain. The germline CDR1 and CDR2 sequences are MNHEY and SMNVEV (reference sequence). The length of the CDR3 is 13 residues. V was trimmed by 0 bases and J by 13 bases, leaving 10 bases between them. The CDR3 bases are TGTGCCAGCAGTTTATCTGCGGTCCAGCCCCTCCACTTT. This codes for CASSLSAVQPLHF.

The chain couples TRBV10-1 to TRBJ2-3, with 8 bases aligning to TRBD1. The CDR3 extends over 15 amino acids. The germline CDR1 and CDR2 sequences are WNHNN and SYGVQD (reference sequence). Losses at the gene ends were 6 bases for V and 3 bases for J; bases not matched to a gene: 8. DNA for the CDR3: TGCGCCAGCAGCGATGCGGGACAGGCGACAGATACGCAGTATTTT. As protein: CASSDAGQATDTQYF.

This rearrangement joins TRBV7-2 to TRBJ2-1, with 9 bases lining up with TRBD2. Germline loops: CDR1 SGHTA, CDR2 FQGNSA. The V and J ends lost 3 bases and 6 bases, in that order; junction bases with no gene match: 6. There are 15 residues in the CDR3. The CDR3 spells CASSLSGGQTNEQFF. The DNA for the CDR3 is TGTGCCAGCAGCTTGAGCGGGGGGCAAACCAATGAGCAGTTCTTC.

The chain couples TRBV7-9 to TRBJ1-1; the match to TRBD1 covers 8 bases. The CDR3 consists of 14 residues. V was clipped by 3 bases and J by 8 bases; unmatched bases: 8. Germline CDR1 reads SEHNR; CDR2 reads FQNEAQ (reference sequence). CDR3 DNA: TGTGCCAGCAGCTTCGGGACAGGCGCGCCGGAAGCTTTCTTT. Protein: CASSFGTGAPEAFF.

The J gene is TRBJ1-4, the V gene TRBV18; 7 nucleotides align to TRBD1. V lost 0 bases to trimming and J lost 7 bases; unmatched junction nucleotides: 5. Germline V CDR1 and CDR2: KGHSH, LQKENI. The CDR3 consists of 15 residues. CDR3 loop: CASSPPEGGVEKLFF. In DNA, the CDR3 is TGTGCCAGCTCACCACCGGAAGGGGGCGTTGAAAAACTGTTTTTT.

This sequence joins TRBV4-1 and TRBJ1-4, with D possibly being TRBD1 (5 bases). CDR3 length: 15 amino acids. Trimming pared 3 bases from V and 6 bases from J, leaving 14 bases between. Germline V gives CDR1 MGHRA, CDR2 YSYEKL. The DNA for the CDR3 is TGCGCCAGCAGCCAGCCCCGGGACTGGGATGAAAAACTGTTTTTT. Protein sequence: CASSQPRDWDEKLFF.

This clone was seen only a few times. The chain combines TRBV4-2 with TRBJ1-3; maybe TRBD1 (5 bases). Germline CDR1 reads LGHNA; CDR2 reads YNFKEQ. The CDR3 spans 15 residues. V was shortened by 4 bases and J by 3 bases, with 13 bases between the two germline ends. DNA for the CDR3: TGTGCCAGCAGCCTGGCGGGGGGTGGTGGAAACACCATATATTTT. It encodes CASSLAGGGGNTIYF.

The rearrangement uses TRBV10-2 and TRBJ2-3; the match to TRBD2 covers 10 bases. V was clipped by 7 bases and J by 5 bases; unmatched bases: 9. Germline V gene lookup returns CDR1 WSHSY and CDR2 SAAADI. This CDR3 is built from 15 residues. This CDR3 reads CASKGSGGAVDTQYF. For the CDR3, the DNA is TGCGCCAGCAAAGGGAGCGGGGGGGCCGTAGATACGCAGTATTTT.

The J gene is TRBJ1-2, the V gene TRBV29-1; 7 bases are shared with TRBD1. The germline CDR1 and CDR2 sequences are SQVTM and ANQGSEA. The CDR3 is made up of 13 amino acids. The V gene end was trimmed by 5 bases and the J gene end by 3 bases; junction bases not matched to a gene: 6. The CDR3 loop reads CSVSGGFDYGYTF. In DNA, the CDR3 is TGCAGCGTTTCAGGGGGGTTCGACTATGGCTACACCTTC.

The gene calls are TRBV19 and TRBJ1-3; D remains unclear. This CDR3 contains 12 residues. V was clipped by 5 bases and J by 2 bases, with 4 bases between them. CDR1 is LNHDA, CDR2 SQIVND, per germline (reference sequence). This chain's CDR3 is CASSQTGNTIYF. The CDR3 DNA sequence: TGTGCCAGTAGTCAGACTGGAAACACCATATATTTT.

This clone was recorded at least ten times. The V gene is TRBV28, the J gene TRBJ2-1, with 12 positions matching TRBD2. Looked up from germline, CDR1 is MDHEN and CDR2 is SYDVKM. With 4 bases clipped from V and 6 bases from J, the junction kept 7 bases outside the gene matches. This CDR3 is built from 16 residues. This CDR3 reads CASSSTRLAGANEQFF. CDR3 DNA sequence: TGTGCCAGCAGTTCGACTAGACTAGCGGGGGCCAATGAGCAGTTCTTC.

The chain uses TRBV5-1 and TRBJ2-7, with D perhaps matching TRBD1 (6 bases). The V end was cut by 3 bases, the J end by 6 bases, with 22 bases between. Germline assignment: CDR1 SGHRS and CDR2 YFSETQ. CDR3 size: 16 residues. The CDR3 loop is CASSWILTGSGLEQYF. In DNA form, the CDR3 reads TGCGCCAGCAGCTGGATACTGACAGGCAGCGGCCTCGAGCAGTACTTC. Full variable domain (missing parts from reference TRBV5-1 and TRBJ2-7): KAGVTQTPRYLIKTRGQQVTLSCSPISGHRSVSWYQQTPGQGLQFLFEYFSETQRNKGNFPGRFSGRQFSNSRSEMNVSTLELGDSALYLCASSWILTGSGLEQYFGPGTRLTVT.

The chain carries TRBV30 and TRBJ1-2; TRBD1 aligns across 10 bases. Germline V CDR1 and CDR2: GTSNPN, SVGIG (reference sequence). The CDR3 runs to 14 residues. Trimming took 2 bases from V and 7 from J; bases not matched to a gene: 7. The CDR3 here is CAWSRTGGISGYTF. CDR3 DNA: TGTGCCTGGAGTAGGACAGGGGGAATTAGTGGCTACACCTTC.

The genes are TRBV29-1 and TRBJ1-2; 8 nucleotides agree with TRBD1. The germline CDR1 and CDR2 sequences are SQVTM and ANQGSEA. The CDR3 has 14 amino acids. V trimming: 6 bases; J trimming: 2 bases; junction bases outside the gene matches: 8. The DNA for the CDR3 is TGCAGCGTAGCCGTGACAGGGGCCAACTATGGCTACACCTTC. It is translated as CSVAVTGANYGYTF.

The chain carries TRBV6-5 and TRBJ2-1; 12 nucleotides line up with TRBD2. Germline assignment: CDR1 MNHEY and CDR2 SVGAGI. V dropped 6 bases and J dropped 9; count of bases not matched to a gene: 6. The CDR3 has 14 residues. CDR3 amino acids: CASSGLAGWSEQFF. The CDR3 DNA reads as TGTGCCAGCAGCGGACTAGCGGGGTGGAGTGAGCAGTTCTTC.